These T cell receptor beta chains were read from a single sample in a study of regulatory T cells in long-lasting Graves disease. TCRdb reprocessed the multiplex PCR reads with MiXCR, giving one entry per CDR3 protein. The sample has 400,000 to 550,000 distinct CDR3 sequences, more than 12% seen once; the top ten hold over 15%. The same specimen was also included in a second study, on T cells in Graves' hyperthyroidism and ophthalmopathy.

This sample comprised peripheral blood mononuclear cells (PBMCs), obtained at new diagnosis, from a patient treated with antithyroid drugs. The receptors originated from a woman aged 30 to 39 with Graves disease. CDR3s include the opening cysteine and the closing phenylalanine or tryptophan. The order of the fields is J gene, D gene, V gene, CDR3 length, clone size, CDR3 DNA, CDR3 protein. A D gene is named only where the DNA matches it firmly. The size of a clone is reported for some rows only, either as once, few or many, or as a class for expanded clones.

>TRBJ2-5|TRBD1|TRBV7-9|15|few
TGTGCCAGCAGCTTATGGGACAGGGGATTGGAGACCCAGTACTTC
CASSLWDRGLETQYF
>TRBJ2-2|TRBD2|TRBV7-3|16|many
TGTGCCAGCAGCTTAGCACTAGCGGCGAACACCGGGGAGCTGTTTTTT
CASSLALAANTGELFF
>TRBJ2-3|-|TRBV6-5|18|few
TGTGCCAGCAGTTTCCCTCTCCCCTCGGGGGGCGGCACAGATACGCAGTATTTT
CASSFPLPSGGGTDTQYF
>TRBJ2-7|-|TRBV5-5|15|many
TGTGCCAGCAGCTTTTTTGGGGACCTCAACTACGAGCAGTACTTC
CASSFFGDLNYEQYF
>TRBJ2-7|TRBD1|TRBV6-1|14|many
TGTGCCAGCAGGGGGACAGGGGGCACCTACGAGCAGTACTTC
CASRGTGGTYEQYF
>TRBJ2-7|-|TRBV14|14|few
TGTGCCAGCAGCCAAGATCTCGGCGGAGGCCCGCAGTACTTC
CASSQDLGGGPQYF
>TRBJ2-5|TRBD2|TRBV6-2/TRBV6-3|16|many
TGTGCCAGCAGTTTTCTTAGCGGGAGGGCCAGGGAGACCCAGTACTTC
CASSFLSGRARETQYF
>TRBJ2-1|-|TRBV6-2/TRBV6-3|14|few
TGTGCCAGCAGTTCATGGGGGGTCCATGGTGAGCAGTTCTTC
CASSSWGVHGEQFF
>TRBJ2-7|TRBD2|TRBV4-1|17|many
TGCGCCAGCAGCCCCCGCCCGGGGATAAGCGGGGTCTACGAGCAGTACTTC
CASSPRPGISGVYEQYF
>TRBJ2-3|-|TRBV4-1|17|-
TGCGCCAGCAGCCAAACGGATGGCATAGCGGATTCGGATACGCAGTATTTT
CASSQTDGIADSDTQYF
>TRBJ2-2|-|TRBV6-2/TRBV6-3|13|-
TGTGCCAGCAGTTACGGGGCCCTCGGGGAGCTGTTTTTT
CASSYGALGELFF
>TRBJ2-5|-|TRBV7-9|14|many
TGTGCCAGCAGCTTAAGGCAGGGGTTGGAGACCCAGTACTTC
CASSLRQGLETQYF